The next 9 T cell receptor beta chains were all read from a single sample in a study of long-term antiretroviral therapy in people with HIV. immunoSEQ v3.0 was run at survey level. Profiling relied on immunoSEQ multiplex PCR, and the TCRdb table lists in-frame clones only, not all of them. The table includes more than 20,000 clones, more than 70% detected once. The sample here was unsorted PBMCs, taken 3 years after starting antiretroviral therapy. The receptors were sampled from a young man with HIV.

The rearrangement joins TRBV29-1 to TRBJ1-3; D might be TRBD1 (5 bases). Germline V CDR1 and CDR2: SQVTM, ANQGSEA. The V gene lost 4 bases and the J gene lost 4 bases, with 8 bases spanning the gap. CDR3 length: 12 residues. The CDR3 DNA follows: TGCAGCGTTGGGCAGGGAGGAAACACCATATATTTT. Translating it yields CSVGQGGNTIYF.

The DNA for the CDR3 is TGTGCCAGCAGCGTAGGTGTGGGGCCGAATAATGAGCAGTTCTTC. This sequence encodes CASSVGVGPNNEQFF. The chain combines TRBV9 with TRBJ2-1, with D maybe TRBD1 (5 bases). The CDR3 contains 15 residues. V gave up 0 bases and J gave up 7 bases, with 14 bases separating them. Germline V gene sequence: CDR1 SGDLS, CDR2 YYNGEE.

This chain connects TRBV18 to TRBJ2-5, with 7 positions matching TRBD2. This CDR3 contains 16 residues. Unmatched junction bases numbered 9, after V lost 3 bases and J lost 2 bases. Germline V CDR1 and CDR2: KGHSH, LQKENI. DNA of the CDR3: TGTGCCAGCTCACCTCTAAGCGGGGATACACAAGAGACCCAGTACTTC. Its translation: CASSPLSGDTQETQYF.

The chain has TRBV2 and TRBJ1-3; 7 bases are shared with TRBD1. CDR1 and CDR2 (germline): SNHLY, FYNNEI. V shed 6 bases, J shed 3 bases, and the junction held 8 bases outside the gene matches. CDR3 length equals 15 residues. In DNA form, the CDR3 reads TGTGCCAGCAGGCGACAGGGTGGTAATGGAAACACCATATATTTT. The encoded protein is CASRRQGGNGNTIYF. The whole variable domain, remainder taken from reference TRBV2 and TRBJ1-3, is EPEVTQTPSHQVTQMGQEVILRCVPISNHLYFYWYRQILGQKVEFLVSFYNNEISEKSEIFDDQFSVERPDGSNFTLKIRSTKLEDSAMYFCASRRQGGNGNTIYFGEGSWLTVV.

This clone has a handful of counts. V gene TRBV27 combines with J gene TRBJ2-7; tentatively, D is TRBD1 (5 bases). Germline CDR1 reads MNHEY; CDR2 reads SMNVEV (reference sequence). Trimming took off 7 bases at V and 2 bases at J, with 6 bases between the two ends. The CDR3 spans 11 residues. The CDR3 DNA follows: TGTGCCAGCACCAGGGCCTACGAGCAGTACTTC. Translation: CASTRAYEQYF.

V is TRBV25-1 and J is TRBJ1-2; 10 bases match TRBD1. Losses at the gene ends were 5 bases for V and 7 bases for J; bases not matched to a gene: 10. Germline V gene data show CDR1 as MGHDK and CDR2 as SYGVNS. There are 15 residues in the CDR3. The CDR3 DNA reads TGTGCCAGCAGTCAACGACAGGGGGCTAGCGGTGGCTACACCTTC. Residues: CASSQRQGASGGYTF.

The chain links TRBV6-1 to TRBJ2-7; 13 bases align to TRBD2. J lost 7 bases, V lost 5 bases, and 8 bases had no gene match. The CDR3 is 15 amino acids. The germline CDR1 and CDR2 sequences are MNHNS and SASEGT. The CDR3 bases are TGTGCCAGCAGTCACACTAGCGGGGGGGCCGGTGAGCAGTACGTC. This codes for CASSHTSGGAGEQYV.

V and J are TRBV27 and TRBJ2-3; maybe TRBD2 (6 bases). CDR3 size: 15 residues. The ends were cut back, 7 bases at V and 0 bases at J, with 14 bases in the middle. Germline-derived CDR1 and CDR2 are MNHEY and SMNVEV (reference sequence). The CDR3 nucleotides are TGTGCCAGCACTGAGGGACTTGCTAGCACAGATACGCAGTATTTT. Encoded protein: CASTEGLASTDTQYF.

The chain carries TRBV5-1 and TRBJ1-1, with 9 bases aligning to TRBD1. Per the germline V gene, CDR1 is SGHRS and CDR2 is YFSETQ. The CDR3 runs 14 residues. V lost 6 bases and J lost 2; bases outside the gene matches: 5. This CDR3 is CASTWTGENTEAFF. CDR3 sequence (DNA): TGCGCCAGCACCTGGACAGGGGAAAACACTGAAGCTTTCTTT.